The entry below gives a single TCR beta chain sequence along with its context. Assay: immunoSEQ multiplex PCR; the TCRdb copy retains only in-frame clones and omits some. The sample contains roughly 370,000 clones, around 87% of which appear only once. J gave up 3 bases and V 4 bases, and 13 bases lay outside the gene matches. Germline V gene data show CDR1 as ENHRY and CDR2 as SYGVKD. The CDR3 extends over 17 amino acids. Participants came from 20 to 25 US areas, aged about 18 to 95 years. Among Cohort 3 donors, those recovered had two negative PCRs, clearance, or symptom resolution. The sample belongs to a study of blood T cell repertoires in COVID-19. On the study more broadly: Sample material is recorded as cDNA or gDNA derived from T cells, B-cell-depleted T cells, or PBMCs.

This rearrangement joins TRBV10-3 to TRBJ2-3; 7 bases are a match to TRBD2. This receptor was taken from a woman between 45 and 65 years old who had recovered from COVID-19. Material: PBMCs or T cells enriched from blood (not recorded which). The CDR3 DNA is TGTGCCATCAGTGGCCCGGCGGGCGGGGGATCTACAGATACGCAGTATTTT. Protein sequence: CAISGPAGGGSTDTQYF.